Listed here are 24 T cell receptor beta chains from one sample, sequenced in a study of shared clonotypes between healthy human individuals. Clones were read by immunoSEQ multiplex PCR, and TCRdb kept only the in-frame ones, dropping some. Here the sample spans some 680,000 clones, more than 70% being singletons. The sequencing sample was made of memory CD4+ T cells sorted from blood. Subset described: CD45RA-negative fraction. The receptors derive from a woman between 25 and 40 years old in good health.

This clone was seen once. The chain carries TRBV29-1 and TRBJ2-5; D ambiguous. Deletions cut 6 bases from V and 2 bases from J, with 10 bases between. Germline V CDR1 and CDR2: SQVTM, ANQGSEA. This CDR3 is built from 12 residues. CDR3 nucleotide sequence: TGCAGCGTGGCCGGGTCACAAGAGACCCAGTACTTC. Translated, it gives CSVAGSQETQYF.

This clone has at least ten counts. It may be a read error: a sequence one base away is much more abundant. The same CDR3 is also encoded by other DNA sequences in this sample. The J gene is TRBJ1-4, the V gene TRBV15; 7 positions match TRBD1. The CDR3 extends over 14 amino acids. V lost 1 base to trimming and J lost 4 bases; unmatched junction nucleotides: 0. Germline V gives CDR1 LNHNV, CDR2 YYDKDF (reference sequence). Here the CDR3 DNA reads TGTGCCACCAGCAGAGGACAGGGTAATGAAAAACTGTTTTTT. This translates into CATSRGQGNEKLFF.

The chain combines TRBV6-1 with TRBJ2-1, with TRBD2 matching 9 bases. J lost 4 bases, V lost 8 bases, and 3 bases had no gene match. The CDR3 loop spans 13 amino acids. Germline values: CDR1 MNHNS, CDR2 SASEGT. The CDR3 here is CASHSGSYNEQFF. For the CDR3, the DNA is TGTGCCAGCCATAGCGGGAGTTACAATGAGCAGTTCTTC.

The rearrangement links TRBV30 to TRBJ1-2; perhaps TRBD1 as D (6 bases). Trimming left V 7 bases short and J 4 bases short, with 19 bases between. Germline CDR1 is GTSNPN and CDR2 is SVGIG (reference sequence). This CDR3 contains 14 residues. The CDR3: CASSSTGLGYGYTF. The CDR3 DNA reads TGTGCCTCTTCCTCCACAGGGCTTGGCTATGGCTACACCTTC.

This rearrangement joins TRBV7-2 to TRBJ2-7; 7 positions match TRBD2. The CDR3 loop spans 14 amino acids. From germline, CDR1 is SGHTA and CDR2 FQGNSA. Unmatched junction bases numbered 4, after V lost 5 bases and J lost 0 bases. The CDR3 coding sequence is TGTGCCAGCAGCAAACAGCGGGACTCCTACGAGCAGTACTTC. Residues: CASSKQRDSYEQYF.

This clone was seen a handful of times. This sequence joins TRBV6-6 and TRBJ1-1; D remains ambiguous. Per the germline V gene, CDR1 is MNHNY and CDR2 is SVGAGI (reference sequence). The CDR3 length is 10 residues. The CDR3 spells CAAGNTEAFF. CDR3 in DNA: TGTGCAGCGGGGAACACTGAAGCTTTCTTT.

The CDR3 loop is CASTGGGGNTIYF. DNA of the CDR3: TGTGCCAGCACAGGAGGGGGTGGAAACACCATATATTTT. This chain links TRBV28 with TRBJ1-3; the D gene is possibly TRBD1 (6 bases). The CDR3 length is 13 residues. V gave up 7 bases and J gave up 3 bases, with 10 bases separating them. Germline lookup yields CDR1 MDHEN and CDR2 SYDVKM.

V is TRBV18 and J is TRBJ2-7; TRBD1 agrees at 8 bases. The CDR3 loop spans 18 amino acids. V shed 0 bases, J shed 0 bases, and the junction held 10 bases outside the gene matches. Germline lookup yields CDR1 KGHSH and CDR2 LQKENI. The CDR3 DNA is TGTGCCAGCTCACCACCGATAGTTGGGACAGGCAACTCCTACGAGCAGTACTTC. Translated: CASSPPIVGTGNSYEQYF.

The chain links TRBV27 to TRBJ1-1; 11 bases match TRBD1. Germline CDR1 is MNHEY and CDR2 is SMNVEV (reference sequence). The length of the CDR3 is 14 residues. After removal of 6 bases from V and 8 bases from J, the junction contained 8 bases not matched to a gene. Written as DNA, the CDR3 is TGTGCCAGCAGGAGGACAGGGGGCGGGGGGGAAGCTTTCTTT. Translating gives CASRRTGGGGEAFF.

The J gene is TRBJ1-4, the V gene TRBV4-1; 10 bases are a match to TRBD1. Germline values: CDR1 MGHRA, CDR2 YSYEKL. V dropped 3 bases and J dropped 0; count of bases not matched to a gene: 1. CDR3 length equals 16 residues. The CDR3 here is CASSHGQGATNEKLFF. The CDR3 nucleotides read TGCGCCAGCAGCCATGGACAGGGGGCAACTAATGAAAAACTGTTTTTT.

This rearrangement joins TRBV19 to TRBJ1-1; D not resolved. The CDR3 runs 13 residues. Germline lookup yields CDR1 LNHDA and CDR2 SQIVND (reference sequence). V gave up 4 bases and J gave up 9 bases, with 15 bases separating them. In DNA form, the CDR3 reads TGTGCCAGTAGTAGCAGCATCAGGCTACAAGCTTTCTTT. It is translated as CASSSSIRLQAFF.

The chain is built from TRBV28 and TRBJ1-5, with unresolved D. Germline lookup yields CDR1 MDHEN and CDR2 SYDVKM. Trimming pared 2 bases from V and 0 bases from J, leaving 8 bases between. The CDR3 consists of 15 residues. The CDR3 protein is CASSLRPYSNQPQHF. CDR3 nucleotide sequence: TGTGCCAGCAGTTTACGCCCTTATAGCAATCAGCCCCAGCATTTT.

The V and J genes are TRBV6-5 and TRBJ2-1, with D perhaps assigned TRBD1 or TRBD2 (5 bases each). Germline assignment: CDR1 MNHEY and CDR2 SVGAGI. The V end was cut by 5 bases, the J end by 0 bases, with 11 bases between. This CDR3 contains 15 residues. The CDR3 spells CASSPTGTSYNEQFF. CDR3 DNA: TGTGCCAGCAGTCCGACCGGGACCTCCTACAATGAGCAGTTCTTC.

This clone was detected a few times. The chain carries TRBV7-9 and TRBJ2-7; 7 bases agree with TRBD1. The CDR3 loop spans 15 amino acids. The germline CDR1 and CDR2 sequences are SEHNR and FQNEAQ (reference sequence). Unmatched junction bases numbered 8, after V lost 3 bases and J lost 3 bases. The CDR3, as DNA: TGTGCCAGCAGCTTGGTCGGGACAGCTCGCTACGAGCAGTACTTC. Translating it yields CASSLVGTARYEQYF. Full variable domain (remainder filled in from reference TRBV7-9 and TRBJ2-7): DTGVSQNPRHKITKRGQNVTFRCDPISEHNRLYWYRQTLGQGPEFLTYFQNEAQLEKSRLLSDRFSAERPKGSFSTLEIQRTEQGDSAMYLCASSLVGTARYEQYFGPGTRLTVT.

This clone was picked up a small number of times. The genes are TRBV9 and TRBJ2-2; 12 nucleotides agree with TRBD1. The length of the CDR3 is 17 residues. Trimming took 3 bases from V and 7 from J; bases not matched to a gene: 10. Germline V CDR1 and CDR2: SGDLS, YYNGEE. CDR3: CASSGTTGTGGIGELFF. The CDR3, as DNA: TGTGCCAGCAGCGGTACGACCGGGACAGGGGGCATCGGGGAGCTGTTTTTT. Using reference TRBV9 and TRBJ2-2 for the parts outside the CDR3, the full variable domain is DSGVTQTPKHLITATGQRVTLRCSPRSGDLSVYWYQQSLDQGLQFLIQYYNGEERAKGNILERFSAQQFPDLHSELNLSSLELGDSALYFCASSGTTGTGGIGELFFGEGSRLTVL.

This clone was counted between two and nine times. The V call is TRBV19, the J call TRBJ1-5; D might be TRBD1 (6 bases). In germline, CDR1 is LNHDA, CDR2 SQIVND (reference sequence). Trimming removed 3 bases from V and 4 bases from J, with 16 bases in between. This CDR3 has 16 amino acids. The CDR3 loop reads CASSIHGRGKNQPQHF. The CDR3 nucleotides read TGTGCCAGTAGTATCCACGGCAGGGGAAAGAATCAGCCCCAGCATTTT.

The chain recombines TRBV9 with TRBJ2-3; D not certain. V dropped 5 bases and J dropped 3 bases, with 7 bases sitting between them. The CDR3 contains 12 residues. The V gene's germline CDR1 is SGDLS and CDR2 YYNGEE. CDR3 loop: CASRALTDTQYF. Written as DNA, the CDR3 is TGTGCCAGCAGGGCGCTAACAGATACGCAGTATTTT.

This rearrangement joins TRBV18 to TRBJ1-5; the D gene is possibly TRBD1 (5 bases). Germline V gives CDR1 KGHSH, CDR2 LQKENI. The CDR3 is made up of 13 amino acids. The V end lost 4 bases, the J end lost 5 bases, and 9 bases lay between the germline ends. The CDR3 reads CASSLDRDQPQHF. CDR3 in DNA: TGTGCCAGCTCACTTGACAGAGATCAGCCCCAGCATTTT.

This chain uses TRBV4-2 with TRBJ2-3; 12 bases map to TRBD2. The length of the CDR3 is 17 residues. Germline trimming cut 3 bases from V and 2 bases from J; bases unmatched to any gene: 6. Germline loops: CDR1 LGHNA, CDR2 YNFKEQ. CDR3 residues: CASSQDTSGRITDTQYF. CDR3 sequence (DNA): TGTGCCAGCAGCCAGGATACTAGCGGGAGGATCACAGATACGCAGTATTTT.

With regard to this clone: The same CDR3 also results from other DNA sequences found in this sample. The chain combines TRBV5-4 with TRBJ1-3, with D maybe TRBD1 (6 bases). V gave up 4 bases and J gave up 3 bases, with 11 bases separating them. This CDR3 has 14 amino acids. From germline, CDR1 is SGHNT and CDR2 YYREEE (reference sequence). CDR3 nucleotides: TGTGCCAGCAGCCCAGACAGGCGTGGAAACACCATATATTTT. As protein: CASSPDRRGNTIYF.

The V gene is TRBV19, the J gene TRBJ2-2; maybe TRBD2 (6 bases). This CDR3 has 17 amino acids. V lost 4 bases to trimming and J lost 6 bases, with 21 bases between them. From germline, CDR1 is LNHDA and CDR2 SQIVND (reference sequence). CDR3 coding DNA: TGTGCCAGTAGTACGCAGATCTATCGGGAGTCCCCCGGGGAGCTGTTTTTT. Translation gives CASSTQIYRESPGELFF.

The V call is TRBV6-4, the J call TRBJ1-2; 9 bases line up with TRBD1. The CDR3 length is 14 residues. Per germline, CDR1 MRHNA and CDR2 SNTAGT. V shed 4 bases and J 4 bases; nucleotides not matched to a gene: 4. The CDR3 DNA sequence: TGTGCCAGCAGTGTCGGACAGGGGAGCTATGGCTACACCTTC. It encodes CASSVGQGSYGYTF.

The V call is TRBV2, the J call TRBJ1-1; D is undetermined. Germline values: CDR1 SNHLY, CDR2 FYNNEI. V lost 3 bases and J 2 bases, leaving 10 bases between the germline ends. This CDR3 is 14 amino acids long. The CDR3 here is CASSEGGFNTEAFF. CDR3 coding DNA: TGTGCCAGCAGTGAGGGAGGGTTCAACACTGAAGCTTTCTTT.

The V and J genes are TRBV7-3 and TRBJ2-5, with D maybe TRBD1 (6 bases). The CDR3 is made up of 14 amino acids. Trimming pared 4 bases from V and 4 bases from J, leaving 13 bases between. CDR1 and CDR2 from the germline V gene are SGHTA and FQGTGA. CDR3: CASSSMGRGETQYF. As DNA, the CDR3 is TGTGCCAGCAGCTCTATGGGCAGGGGAGAGACCCAGTACTTC.